The 21 T cell receptor beta chains below all came from one sample that was sequenced in a study of blood T cells in healthy people across ages. Through a sample-barcoded 5' primer and a J-beta primer mix, a second PCR was run for about 7 to 12 cycles. TCRdb re-called the 5' RACE reads with MiXCR, one entry per CDR3 protein. The table has about a million distinct CDR3 sequences, 30% to 40% seen once; the top ten hold about an eighth. The material sequenced was blood. Every receptor here comes from a man in his late teens or twenties in good health.

The chain is built from TRBV27 and TRBJ1-2; D call uncertain. This CDR3 has 11 residues. V dropped 10 bases and J dropped 8 bases, with 14 bases sitting between them. Germline-derived CDR1 and CDR2 are MNHEY and SMNVEV (reference sequence). The chain's CDR3 is CATQDRGGYTF. The CDR3 DNA sequence: TGTGCCACCCAAGACCGAGGAGGCTACACCTTC.

The chain uses TRBV7-2 and TRBJ2-3; D not certain. CDR1 and CDR2 from the germline V gene are SGHTA and FQGNSA. The ends were cut back, 5 bases at V and 0 bases at J, with 15 bases in the middle. CDR3 length: 16 amino acids. The CDR3 DNA reads as TGTGCCAGCAGCCCTTTCGTTGGTACGAGCACAGATACGCAGTATTTT. It yields the protein CASSPFVGTSTDTQYF.

The rearrangement links TRBV4-1 to TRBJ1-3; 7 bases match TRBD1. Germline CDR1 is MGHRA and CDR2 is YSYEKL. The CDR3 sequence is 15 residues long. V was pared by 8 bases and J by 0 bases, with 7 bases of the junction left unmatched. The CDR3 sequence is CASARDSSSGNTIYF. CDR3 bases: TGCGCCAGCGCCCGGGACAGTAGCTCTGGAAACACCATATATTTT.

In its sample, this clonotype was seen a few times. This chain uses TRBV20-1 with TRBJ1-4; a weak D match, TRBD1 (5 bases). Trimming cost V 0 bases and J 0 bases, with 11 bases left between them. The CDR3 length is 16 residues. Germline-derived CDR1 and CDR2 are DFQATT and SNEGSKA (reference sequence). The DNA for the CDR3 is TGCAGTGCTAGAGATCATCAGGGAGCAACTAATGAAAAACTGTTTTTT. As protein: CSARDHQGATNEKLFF.

This chain links TRBV4-2 with TRBJ1-1; 8 bases map to TRBD1. CDR1 is LGHNA, CDR2 YNFKEQ, per germline. This CDR3 spans 16 amino acids. After removal of 0 bases from V and 6 bases from J, the junction contained 9 bases not matched to a gene. The CDR3 reads CASSQDRKDRVSEAFF. The CDR3 DNA is TGTGCCAGCAGCCAAGATCGTAAGGACAGGGTTTCTGAAGCTTTCTTT.

This chain uses TRBV3-1 with TRBJ1-4; no definite D call. With 1 base removed from V and 16 bases from J, the gap between germline ends came to 10 bases. The CDR3 consists of 11 residues. The germline V gene has CDR1 LGHDT and CDR2 YNNKEL (reference sequence). CDR3 loop: CASSQGQRAFF. DNA for the CDR3: TGTGCCAGCAGCCAAGGGCAGCGGGCGTTTTTT.

The chain recombines TRBV20-1 with TRBJ2-3; D not certain. V lost 4 bases to trimming and J lost 4 bases, with 9 bases between them. The CDR3 is 12 amino acids. The germline CDR1 and CDR2 sequences are DFQATT and SNEGSKA (reference sequence). As DNA, the CDR3 is TGCAGTGCTATCCGGGTGGCAGATACGCAGTATTTT. Translated: CSAIRVADTQYF.

The J gene is TRBJ2-2, the V gene TRBV20-1; no clear D gene. Germline V gene data show CDR1 as DFQATT and CDR2 as SNEGSKA (reference sequence). V gave up 6 bases and J gave up 1 base, with 12 bases separating them. The CDR3 is 14 amino acids. The CDR3 DNA sequence: TGCAGTGCCTCTAGGCAGATGAACACCGGGGAGCTGTTTTTT. Translated, it gives CSASRQMNTGELFF.

The chain has TRBV4-2 and TRBJ2-1; 9 nucleotides align to TRBD1. With 0 bases clipped from V and 8 bases from J, the junction kept 5 bases outside the gene matches. The CDR3 is made up of 15 amino acids. The germline V gene encodes CDR1 LGHNA and CDR2 YNFKEQ. CDR3 region: CASSQDGDRDDEQFF. CDR3 bases: TGTGCCAGCAGCCAAGATGGGGACAGGGACGATGAGCAGTTCTTC.

V gene TRBV3-1 combines with J gene TRBJ2-3, with 10 positions matching TRBD2. V was clipped by 1 base and J by 7 bases; unmatched bases: 2. CDR1 is LGHDT and CDR2 is YNNKEL in the germline V gene (reference sequence). This CDR3 contains 14 residues. The CDR3 here is CASSQGGLAYTQYF. Written as DNA, the CDR3 is TGTGCCAGCAGCCAAGGGGGACTAGCGTATACGCAGTATTTT.

V gene TRBV5-4 combines with J gene TRBJ2-5; 8 bases are a match to TRBD1. In germline, CDR1 is SGHNT, CDR2 YYREEE (reference sequence). The V and J ends lost 2 bases and 11 bases, in that order; junction bases with no gene match: 11. The CDR3 is 14 residues long. The CDR3 loop reads CASSFGQGVNEQYF. CDR3 nucleotide sequence: TGTGCCAGCAGCTTCGGACAGGGAGTCAATGAGCAGTACTTC.

The chain has TRBV20-1 and TRBJ2-5, with 10 bases aligning to TRBD2. Germline V gene lookup returns CDR1 DFQATT and CDR2 SNEGSKA (reference sequence). V lost 2 bases to trimming and J lost 7 bases; unmatched junction nucleotides: 13. This CDR3 has 16 amino acids. The CDR3 DNA is TGCAGTGCTAGAAGTGTCAGCGGGGGGGCCTTAGGGACCCAGTACTTC. Amino acid sequence: CSARSVSGGALGTQYF.

This clonotype was found a few times. The rearrangement links TRBV9 to TRBJ2-3; D assignment may be TRBD1 or TRBD2 (5 bases each). The length of the CDR3 is 14 residues. Trimming left V 0 bases short and J 6 bases short, with 11 bases between. Germline V gene lookup returns CDR1 SGDLS and CDR2 YYNGEE. The CDR3 sequence is CASSVVSGTDTQYF. The CDR3 bases are TGTGCCAGCAGCGTAGTATCGGGGACGGATACGCAGTATTTT.

The V gene is TRBV27, the J gene TRBJ1-2, with a weak D call TRBD1 (5 bases). V lost 6 bases to trimming and J lost 0 bases, with 11 bases between them. The CDR3 has 14 residues. The V gene's germline CDR1 is MNHEY and CDR2 SMNVEV (reference sequence). The CDR3 region is CASRREGANYGYTF. DNA of the CDR3: TGTGCCAGCAGGAGAGAAGGGGCTAACTATGGCTACACCTTC.

Only a few counts were recorded for this clonotype. This rearrangement joins TRBV20-1 to TRBJ2-1, with D perhaps TRBD1 or TRBD2 (5 bases each). Germline lookup yields CDR1 DFQATT and CDR2 SNEGSKA (reference sequence). Trimming took off 4 bases at V and 0 bases at J, with 10 bases between the two ends. This CDR3 has 14 residues. This chain's CDR3 is CSANSGSSYNEQFF. The CDR3 DNA follows: TGCAGTGCTAATTCAGGGAGCTCCTACAATGAGCAGTTCTTC.

The chain carries TRBV7-8 and TRBJ1-2; 7 positions agree with TRBD1. Germline-derived CDR1 and CDR2 are SGHVS and FQNEAQ. The CDR3 extends over 15 amino acids. V was pared by 3 bases and J by 1 base, with 5 bases of the junction left unmatched. In DNA, the CDR3 is TGTGCCAGCAGCTTGGCGGGGGACAGTAACTATGGCTACACCTTC. It is translated as CASSLAGDSNYGYTF.

This clonotype was seen a few times. The chain has TRBV3-1 and TRBJ1-2; D is unresolved. CDR3 length: 14 residues. Trimming pared 3 bases from V and 5 bases from J, leaving 13 bases between. Germline-derived CDR1 and CDR2 are LGHDT and YNNKEL (reference sequence). The CDR3 DNA reads as TGTGCCAGCAGCCAGGGTGGCAGGAAATATGGCTACACCTTC. This codes for CASSQGGRKYGYTF.

This clonotype has only a few counts. The genes are TRBV7-2 and TRBJ2-1; 11 bases are shared with TRBD2. The CDR3 extends over 16 amino acids. Germline V gene lookup returns CDR1 SGHTA and CDR2 FQGNSA. The junction had 4 bases not matched to a gene; V was cut back by 1 base and J by 5 bases. The CDR3 DNA reads as TGTGCCAGCAGCTTAGGTAGCGGGGGGGCCGACAATGAGCAGTTCTTC. It codes for CASSLGSGGADNEQFF.

This clonotype was observed a handful of times. This chain connects TRBV20-1 to TRBJ2-1; D gene uncertain. V was pared by 6 bases and J by 8 bases, with 20 bases between. Germline assignment: CDR1 DFQATT and CDR2 SNEGSKA (reference sequence). This CDR3 comprises 14 residues. The chain's CDR3 is CSALSRVRHDEQFF. The DNA for the CDR3 is TGCAGTGCGTTGTCTCGCGTCCGCCACGATGAGCAGTTCTTC.

This clonotype was picked up a small number of times. In nucleotides, the CDR3 is TGTGCCAGCAGGGGCCTCTTACCGGGGGAGCAGTACTTC. Encoded protein: CASRGLLPGEQYF. The chain couples TRBV6-2 or TRBV6-3 to TRBJ2-7; tentative D call: TRBD2 (5 bases). The CDR3 length is 13 residues. The germline CDR1 and CDR2 sequences are MNHEY and SVGEGT. The ends were cut back, 6 bases at V and 7 bases at J, with 16 bases in the middle.

About this clonotype itself: This may stem from a read error, because a much larger clone lies one nucleotide away. The CDR3 does not close with the conserved phenylalanine or tryptophan, likely indicating a read error. The chain joins TRBV5-1 to TRBJ2-3; D is perhaps TRBD1 (6 bases). CDR3 length: 15 amino acids. The V gene lost 4 bases and the J gene lost 2 bases, with 14 bases spanning the gap. The V gene's germline CDR1 is SGHRS and CDR2 YFSETQ. The DNA of the CDR3 is TGCGCCAGCAGCGACGGACAGAGTATCACAGATACGCAGTATGTT. It is translated as CASSDGQSITDTQYV.